Listed here are 32 T cell receptor beta chains from one sample, sequenced in a study of CD8 T cells in ankylosing spondylitis. MiXCR was run by TCRdb on the 5' RACE reads, yielding one entry per CDR3 protein. The sample consists of hundreds of thousands of distinct CDR3 sequences, around 9.1% of them appearing once. The specimen was blood, either unsorted or a sorted T cell fraction (not recorded which). The receptors come from a male donor with ankylosing spondylitis or in good health (not recorded which).

This clonotype was counted ten times or more. The chain links TRBV20-1 to TRBJ2-5, with 8 bases matching TRBD2. The CDR3 is 14 amino acids. The V and J ends lost 0 bases and 4 bases, in that order; junction bases with no gene match: 4. Germline CDR1 reads DFQATT; CDR2 reads SNEGSKA (reference sequence). This CDR3 reads CSARDGLAGETQYF. CDR3 sequence (DNA): TGCAGTGCTAGAGATGGTCTAGCGGGAGAGACCCAGTACTTC.

V usage is TRBV27 and J usage is TRBJ2-7; D possibly corresponds to TRBD1 (6 bases). V was trimmed by 6 bases and J by 6 bases, leaving 18 bases between them. CDR3 length equals 14 residues. Germline V gene lookup returns CDR1 MNHEY and CDR2 SMNVEV (reference sequence). CDR3 nucleotides: TGTGCCAGCAGCCCCTCGAGGGGACACGTCGAGCAGTACTTC. Its protein is CASSPSRGHVEQYF.

This clonotype was seen repeatedly, ten times or more. The rearrangement uses TRBV5-1 and TRBJ2-7; 8 nucleotides agree with TRBD2. There are 15 residues in the CDR3. Trimming at V came to 3 bases and at J to 7 bases, leaving 12 bases not matched to a gene. CDR1 is SGHRS and CDR2 is YFSETQ in the germline V gene. The CDR3 loop reads CASSWDETGTREQYF. Here the CDR3 DNA reads TGCGCCAGCAGCTGGGACGAAACAGGGACTAGAGAGCAGTACTTC.

This clonotype was detected ten times or more. The chain links TRBV5-6 to TRBJ1-2; TRBD1 might be the D (5 bases). The V end lost 6 bases, the J end lost 6 bases, and 18 bases lay between the germline ends. Germline values: CDR1 SGHDT, CDR2 YYEEEE. The CDR3 length is 14 residues. Here the CDR3 DNA reads TGTGCCAGCACCCCAACCGCAGGGTGGCATGGCTACACCTTC. Its protein product is CASTPTAGWHGYTF.

There are many counts of this clonotype. J is TRBJ1-1 and V is TRBV7-9, with D possibly matching TRBD1 (6 bases). The CDR3 length is 16 residues. Germline-derived CDR1 and CDR2 are SEHNR and FQNEAQ (reference sequence). With 5 bases removed from V and 1 base from J, the gap between germline ends came to 17 bases. CDR3 loop: CASSPGRGRTNTEAFF. In DNA, the CDR3 is TGTGCCAGCAGCCCCGGCAGGGGCCGAACGAACACTGAAGCTTTCTTT.

This clonotype was detected only a few times. The J gene is TRBJ2-3, the V gene TRBV5-1; D may be TRBD1 or TRBD2 (5 bases each). The germline V and J ends were trimmed by 2 bases and 0 bases, with 10 bases remaining between them. The CDR3 contains 15 residues. Per the germline V gene, CDR1 is SGHRS and CDR2 is YFSETQ. CDR3 region: CASSFGTASTDTQYF. The CDR3 DNA is TGCGCCAGCAGCTTTGGGACGGCTAGCACAGATACGCAGTATTTT.

A word on this clonotype: This may be a read error: a much more frequent sequence differs by one nucleotide. The chain joins TRBV7-2 to TRBJ2-7; 11 bases line up with TRBD2. This CDR3 spans 15 amino acids. CDR1 is SGHTA and CDR2 is FQGNSA in the germline V gene. The V segment lost 4 bases and the J segment 9 bases; nucleotides outside the gene matches: 11. CDR3 region: CASSSGLAATDGQYF. The DNA for the CDR3 is TGTGCCAGCAGCTCGGGACTAGCGGCGACTGACGGGCAGTACTTC.

This clonotype was seen many times. CDR3 residues: CASSLDSPSNDNKNIQYF. The CDR3 DNA is TGCGCCAGCAGCTTGGATTCCCCATCGAACGACAATAAAAACATTCAGTACTTC. The J gene is TRBJ2-4, the V gene TRBV5-1; D ambiguous. The V gene's germline CDR1 is SGHRS and CDR2 YFSETQ. Trimming removed 0 bases from V and 4 bases from J, with 20 bases in between. This CDR3 has 18 residues. Variable domain in full (rest from reference TRBV5-1 and TRBJ2-4): KAGVTQTPRYLIKTRGQQVTLSCSPISGHRSVSWYQQTPGQGLQFLFEYFSETQRNKGNFPGRFSGRQFSNSRSEMNVSTLELGDSALYLCASSLDSPSNDNKNIQYFGAGTRLSVL.

The CDR3 here is CRAQAPGQGAGGAKNIQYF. The CDR3 nucleotides are TGCAGGGCCCAAGCGCCGGGACAGGGGGCCGGGGGGGCCAAAAACATTCAGTACTTC. The V and J genes are TRBV20-1 and TRBJ2-4, with 12 bases matching TRBD1. The CDR3 runs to 19 residues. Germline lookup yields CDR1 DFQATT and CDR2 SNEGSKA (reference sequence).

As regards this clonotype: A much larger clone sits a single nucleotide away, making a read error possible. Since the CDR3 does not end with the conserved phenylalanine or tryptophan, this likely comes from a read error. The rearrangement uses TRBV27 and TRBJ2-5, with D perhaps TRBD2 (6 bases). This CDR3 spans 15 amino acids. The V gene's germline CDR1 is MNHEY and CDR2 SMNVEV (reference sequence). Trimming removed 8 bases at V and 5 bases at J, with 21 bases between. CDR3 in amino acids: CASCLTARDCETQYL. The CDR3 coding sequence is TGTGCCAGCTGCCTGACAGCCCGGGACTGTGAGACCCAGTACCTC.

Ten or more counts support this clonotype. The V gene is TRBV20-1, the J gene TRBJ2-5; a possible D gene is TRBD2 (5 bases). The V end lost 1 base, the J end lost 4 bases, and 13 bases lay between the germline ends. Germline V gene data show CDR1 as DFQATT and CDR2 as SNEGSKA (reference sequence). The CDR3 contains 14 residues. The CDR3 coding sequence is TGCAGTGCTAGAGCCCTGGTGGGAGCAGAGACCCAGTACTTC. This gives the protein CSARALVGAETQYF.

The table lists this clonotype with many counts. The V gene is TRBV12-3 or TRBV12-4, the J gene TRBJ2-1; D is unresolved. This CDR3 has 15 amino acids. Trimming took 11 bases from V and 0 from J, leaving 17 bases between them. DNA of the CDR3: TGTGCCGGGCTATTTGAGCAGTCCTCCTACAATGAGCAGTTCTTC. It is translated as CAGLFEQSSYNEQFF.

This clonotype was detected many times. The chain links TRBV5-6 to TRBJ1-5, with D possibly being TRBD1 (5 bases). Trimming shortened V by 0 bases and J by 4 bases, and 11 bases separated the two germline ends. Per the germline V gene, CDR1 is SGHDT and CDR2 is YYEEEE. This CDR3 region has 15 residues. In nucleotides, the CDR3 is TGTGCCAGCAGCTTGGGAGGGTCAGGGAATCAGCCCCAGCATTTT. Translating gives CASSLGGSGNQPQHF.

There are a few counts of this clonotype. The V gene is TRBV11-1, the J gene TRBJ1-2, with D hard to call. The CDR3 covers 17 residues. The germline gives CDR1 SGHAT, CDR2 FQDESV (reference sequence). V shed 2 bases and J shed 6 bases, with 22 bases lying between them. The CDR3 spells CASSLTNSETTMDGYTF. Here the CDR3 DNA reads TGTGCCAGCAGCTTAACCAACAGCGAAACCACAATGGATGGCTACACCTTC.

This clonotype was seen repeatedly, ten times or more. This CDR3 reads CSARDHPGGRYEQYF. The CDR3, as DNA: TGCAGTGCTAGAGATCATCCGGGGGGCCGGTACGAGCAGTACTTC. The rearrangement joins TRBV20-1 to TRBJ2-7; TRBD2 might be the D (7 bases). Germline CDR1 is DFQATT and CDR2 is SNEGSKA (reference sequence). The length of the CDR3 is 15 residues. Between the trimmed V and J ends, which lost 0 bases and 4 bases, there was a span of 16 bases.

This chain links TRBV2 with TRBJ2-2, with D possibly matching TRBD1 (6 bases). CDR3 size: 18 residues. CDR1 and CDR2 (germline): SNHLY, FYNNEI. CDR3 loop: CTCSSYNLGQSNTGELFF. The CDR3 DNA sequence: TGTACCTGCAGTTCCTACAATCTGGGACAATCGAACACCGGGGAGCTGTTTTTT.

V usage is TRBV3-1 and J usage is TRBJ2-3; D is unclear. Germline V gene sequence: CDR1 LGHDT, CDR2 YNNKEL (reference sequence). This CDR3 has 16 amino acids. Deletions cut 1 base from V and 6 bases from J, with 17 bases between. This CDR3 is CASSQAAASFTDTQYF. In nucleotides, the CDR3 is TGTGCCAGCAGCCAAGCGGCGGCTTCTTTCACGGATACGCAGTATTTT.

This clonotype has at least ten counts. The chain employs TRBV20-1 and TRBJ2-3; D possibly uses TRBD1 or TRBD2 (5 bases each). The CDR3 has 15 amino acids. Germline V CDR1 and CDR2: DFQATT, SNEGSKA (reference sequence). The V gene lost 2 bases and the J gene lost 1 base, with 13 bases spanning the gap. This CDR3 is CSARMATGRTDTQYF. The CDR3, as DNA: TGCAGTGCTAGAATGGCTACGGGACGCACAGATACGCAGTATTTT.

This clonotype was seen repeatedly, ten times or more. V and J are TRBV5-5 and TRBJ2-1, with 7 bases lining up with TRBD2. Germline CDR1 and CDR2: SGHKS and YYEKEE (reference sequence). J was trimmed by 8 bases and V by 2 bases; bases with no gene match: 10. This CDR3 has 15 residues. The DNA of the CDR3 is TGTGCCAGCAGCTTTTATGGCGGGAGAGGGGATGAGCAGTTCTTC. Translation: CASSFYGGRGDEQFF.

This clonotype occurred many times. The V and J genes are TRBV12-3 or TRBV12-4 and TRBJ2-5; D assignment may be TRBD1 or TRBD2 (6 bases each). Trimming took off 3 bases at V and 3 bases at J, with 11 bases between the two ends. The CDR3 contains 14 residues. DNA for the CDR3: TGTGCCAGCAGTTTCCCGGGGGCTAAAGAGACCCAGTACTTC. It codes for CASSFPGAKETQYF.

In this sample, this clonotype turned up many times. This chain uses TRBV12-3 or TRBV12-4 with TRBJ1-1, with D possibly being TRBD1 (5 bases). This CDR3 has 14 residues. Trimming took 5 bases from V and 2 from J, leaving 12 bases between them. The CDR3 region is CASSQTDDNTEAFF. The CDR3 DNA follows: TGTGCCAGCAGTCAGACAGACGATAACACTGAAGCTTTCTTT.

The chain combines TRBV18 with TRBJ1-1; D is undetermined. The CDR3 is made up of 13 amino acids. Trimming cost V 4 bases and J 5 bases, with 11 bases left between them. CDR1 is KGHSH and CDR2 is LQKENI in the germline V gene. CDR3 DNA: TGTGCCAGCTCACAGAACCAAAGGACTGAAGCTTTCTTT. Translation: CASSQNQRTEAFF. Full variable domain (outside the CDR3, taken from reference TRBV18 and TRBJ1-1): NAGVMQNPRHLVRRRGQEARLRCSPMKGHSHVYWYRQLPEEGLKFMVYLQKENIIDESGMPKERFSAEFPKEGPSILRIQQVVRGDSAAYFCASSQNQRTEAFFGQGTRLTVV.

At least ten counts were recorded for this clonotype. The chain uses TRBV10-3 and TRBJ2-2; 7 bases line up with TRBD1. V dropped 6 bases and J dropped 6; count of bases not matched to a gene: 1. The CDR3 extends over 12 amino acids. Germline V CDR1 and CDR2: ENHRY, SYGVKD. The CDR3 protein is CAIRQGSGELFF. The CDR3 DNA reads as TGTGCCATCAGACAGGGGTCCGGGGAGCTGTTTTTT.

On this clonotype: A much larger clone lies one base from this, so it may be a read error. This chain links TRBV6-5 with TRBJ1-2; no definite D call. Germline V gene lookup returns CDR1 MNHEY and CDR2 SVGAGI. This CDR3 comprises 13 residues. CDR3 in amino acids: CASSYEGVYGCTF. The CDR3, as DNA: TGTGCCAGCAGTTACGAGGGAGTCTACGGCTGCACCTTC.

There are many counts of this clonotype. The DNA for the CDR3 is TGTGCCAGCAGTCCCCGGACAGGCCACCTACAAGGGTGGGCTTTCTTT. It codes for CASSPRTGHLQGWAFF. V and J are TRBV12-3 or TRBV12-4 and TRBJ1-1, with 7 bases aligning to TRBD1. This CDR3 is 16 amino acids long. After removal of 5 bases from V and 11 bases from J, the junction contained 20 bases not matched to a gene.

This clonotype was seen a few times. V usage is TRBV4-3 and J usage is TRBJ1-5; D uncertain. CDR1 LGHNA and CDR2 YSLEER come from the germline V gene. This CDR3 contains 15 residues. Trimming shortened V by 0 bases and J by 3 bases, and 9 bases separated the two germline ends. The CDR3 region is CASSQDRSPNQPQHF. The CDR3, as DNA: TGCGCCAGCAGCCAAGATCGGAGTCCCAATCAGCCCCAGCATTTT.

This clonotype was counted many times. The V gene is TRBV4-2, the J gene TRBJ2-7; 8 bases align to TRBD2. This CDR3 is built from 17 residues. J lost 3 bases, V lost 1 base, and 11 bases had no gene match. Germline CDR1 and CDR2: LGHNA and YNFKEQ. As DNA, the CDR3 is TGTGCCAGCAGCCAAGCTCTTTTAGCGGGATTAGGCTACGAGCAGTACTTC. Protein sequence: CASSQALLAGLGYEQYF.

This clonotype was recorded at least ten times. J is TRBJ2-3 and V is TRBV5-1, with 9 nucleotides matching TRBD1. Germline loops: CDR1 SGHRS, CDR2 YFSETQ. With 3 bases clipped from V and 3 bases from J, the junction kept 5 bases outside the gene matches. This CDR3 contains 15 residues. The CDR3 sequence: CASSSGTGITDTQYF. CDR3 sequence (DNA): TGCGCCAGCAGCTCCGGGACAGGGATTACAGATACGCAGTATTTT.

The V call is TRBV20-1, the J call TRBJ1-1, with a possible D match to TRBD1 (5 bases). Between the trimmed V and J ends, which lost 5 bases and 5 bases, there was a span of 18 bases. CDR3 length: 14 amino acids. Germline V CDR1 and CDR2: DFQATT, SNEGSKA (reference sequence). The CDR3 region has the DNA TGCAGTGCTGCCGCCTTGGGGCAGAGGACTGAAGCTTTCTTT. It is translated as CSAAALGQRTEAFF.

At least ten counts were recorded for this clonotype. The rearrangement joins TRBV28 to TRBJ1-1, with D maybe TRBD1 (6 bases). The CDR3 totals 15 residues. The V end lost 5 bases, the J end lost 1 base, and 14 bases lay between the germline ends. Germline CDR1 and CDR2: MDHEN and SYDVKM. The CDR3 reads CASSMTGLPNTEAFF. The CDR3 DNA follows: TGTGCCAGCAGTATGACAGGACTCCCGAACACTGAAGCTTTCTTT. The whole variable domain, filled in from reference TRBV28 and TRBJ1-1, reads DVKVTQSSRYLVKRTGEKVFLECVQDMDHENMFWYRQDPGLGLRLIYFSYDVKMKEKGDIPEGYSVSREKKERFSLILESASTNQTSMYLCASSMTGLPNTEAFFGQGTRLTVV.

The V and J genes are TRBV30 and TRBJ2-3, with TRBD1 matching 9 bases. This CDR3 region has 16 residues. J lost 3 bases, V lost 5 bases, and 12 bases had no gene match. The germline V gene encodes CDR1 GTSNPN and CDR2 SVGIG (reference sequence). The CDR3 reads CAWGSGTGFGTDTQYF. CDR3 nucleotides: TGTGCCTGGGGCTCCGGGACAGGGTTTGGTACAGATACGCAGTATTTT.

V gene TRBV10-3 combines with J gene TRBJ2-3; D unresolved. The germline CDR1 and CDR2 sequences are ENHRY and SYGVKD. The CDR3 is 15 residues long. The V and J ends lost 4 bases and 0 bases respectively, with 11 bases between them. The CDR3 DNA follows: TGTGCCATCAGTGCGAGTCAGCGAAGCACAGATACGCAGTATTTT. It specifies CAISASQRSTDTQYF.